The 30 T cell receptor beta chains presented below share a single source sample, sequenced in a study of blood T cell repertoires in COVID-19. Here immunoSEQ multiplex PCR was the method, and the copy in TCRdb shows in-frame clones only, minus some. The table shows 60,000 or so clones, with roughly 85% occurring only once. Sequenced: peripheral blood. Receptor source: a human donor in a cohort sampled during active COVID-19.

The chain uses TRBV15 and TRBJ1-1; 8 bases fit TRBD1. The CDR3 has 15 residues. Per germline, CDR1 LNHNV and CDR2 YYDKDF (reference sequence). With 1 base clipped from V and 6 bases from J, the junction kept 7 bases outside the gene matches. For the CDR3, the DNA is TGTGCCACCAGCAGAGGAGGACAGGGCTACCCTGAAGCTTTCTTT. Its protein product is CATSRGGQGYPEAFF.

J is TRBJ1-2 and V is TRBV5-6; TRBD1 agrees at 8 bases. CDR3 length: 15 residues. Germline assignment: CDR1 SGHDT and CDR2 YYEEEE. Trimming took 4 bases from V and 4 from J; bases not matched to a gene: 9. The CDR3 reads CASSRRTGSAYGYTF. CDR3 nucleotides: TGTGCCAGCAGCCGTAGGACAGGGTCCGCCTATGGCTACACCTTC.

The chain couples TRBV5-1 to TRBJ1-3, with D uncertain. Between the trimmed V and J ends, which lost 4 bases and 2 bases, there was a span of 13 bases. Germline V CDR1 and CDR2: SGHRS, YFSETQ. This CDR3 region has 15 residues. CDR3 nucleotides: TGCGCCAGCAGCCCCAGCGGGGAGGCTGGAAACACCATATATTTT. This codes for CASSPSGEAGNTIYF.

The chain combines TRBV7-3 with TRBJ2-1, with D possibly matching TRBD2 (7 bases). Trimming left V 6 bases short and J 4 bases short, with 19 bases between. The germline V gene has CDR1 SGHTA and CDR2 FQGTGA. The CDR3 consists of 16 residues. The CDR3 here is CASSPKVGGRYNEQFF. CDR3 nucleotides: TGTGCCAGCAGTCCTAAGGTCGGGGGGCGATACAATGAGCAGTTCTTC.

The genes are TRBV5-6 and TRBJ2-3; 10 bases agree with TRBD2. After removal of 3 bases from V and 7 bases from J, the junction contained 8 bases not matched to a gene. This CDR3 contains 15 residues. From germline, CDR1 is SGHDT and CDR2 YYEEEE. CDR3 sequence reads: CASSYLLAGVYTQYF. The CDR3 DNA reads TGTGCCAGCAGCTACCTGCTAGCGGGGGTGTATACGCAGTATTTT.

This clone was counted only a few times. The chain's CDR3 is CASSLAQAGGGTQYF. CDR3 in DNA: TGTGCCAGCAGCTTAGCCCAGGCTGGGGGGGGTACGCAGTATTTT. The rearrangement links TRBV7-9 to TRBJ2-3; 7 bases map to TRBD2. This CDR3 has 15 amino acids. Trimming removed 0 bases from V and 8 bases from J; junction bases left unmatched: 8. Looked up from germline, CDR1 is SEHNR and CDR2 is FQNEAQ (reference sequence). Using reference TRBV7-9 and TRBJ2-3 for the parts outside the CDR3, the full variable domain is DTGVSQNPRHKITKRGQNVTFRCDPISEHNRLYWYRQTLGQGPEFLTYFQNEAQLEKSRLLSDRFSAERPKGSFSTLEIQRTEQGDSAMYLCASSLAQAGGGTQYFGPGTRLTVL.

The sample holds one count of this clone. This chain connects TRBV11-2 to TRBJ2-1, with D maybe TRBD1 (6 bases). There are 13 residues in the CDR3. Trimming cost V 4 bases and J 2 bases, with 6 bases left between them. The germline CDR1 and CDR2 sequences are SGHAT and FQNNGV. The CDR3 here is CASSSGAYNEQFF. The DNA for the CDR3 is TGTGCCAGCAGCTCAGGGGCCTACAATGAGCAGTTCTTC.

The chain combines TRBV19 with TRBJ2-5; 9 bases are shared with TRBD1. The CDR3 is 14 residues long. The germline CDR1 and CDR2 sequences are LNHDA and SQIVND (reference sequence). V gave up 1 base and J gave up 5 bases; unmatched junction bases: 2. The CDR3 loop is CASSIGGTGETQYF. DNA for the CDR3: TGTGCCAGTAGTATAGGGGGGACAGGGGAGACCCAGTACTTC.

The chain is built from TRBV6-2 or TRBV6-3 and TRBJ2-5, with 9 bases fitting TRBD1. With V trimmed by 6 bases and J by 5 bases, 10 bases remained unmatched. Germline lookup yields CDR1 MNHEY and CDR2 SVGEGT. The CDR3 loop spans 15 amino acids. CDR3 sequence: CASSPGTGIYETQYF. The CDR3 coding sequence is TGTGCCAGCAGCCCCGGGACAGGGATCTACGAGACCCAGTACTTC.

The chain employs TRBV7-2 and TRBJ1-3; 11 nucleotides align to TRBD1. After removal of 4 bases from V and 0 bases from J, the junction contained 8 bases not matched to a gene. There are 18 residues in the CDR3. Germline V gives CDR1 SGHTA, CDR2 FQGNSA. CDR3 nucleotide sequence: TGTGCCAGCAGCTACGCCGCCGGGACAGGGGGCTCTGGAAACACCATATATTTT. Protein: CASSYAAGTGGSGNTIYF.

The chain uses TRBV9 and TRBJ2-7; TRBD2 is a possible D gene (6 bases). This CDR3 is 14 amino acids long. V was pared by 5 bases and J by 2 bases, with 14 bases between. Germline CDR1 reads SGDLS; CDR2 reads YYNGEE. CDR3 sequence: CASSLSGTAYEQYF. Here the CDR3 DNA reads TGTGCCAGCAGTTTATCCGGGACTGCCTACGAGCAGTACTTC.

This rearrangement joins TRBV7-9 to TRBJ2-3, with D tentatively TRBD1 (6 bases). Germline V gene data show CDR1 as SEHNR and CDR2 as FQNEAQ (reference sequence). Trimming removed 5 bases from V and 6 bases from J, with 9 bases in between. The CDR3 spans 12 residues. The CDR3 DNA sequence: TGTGCCAGCAGCCCACAGGGTGATACGCAGTATTTT. Translation gives CASSPQGDTQYF.

This clone has just a few counts. Relative to the germline gene, one junction end is altered; a read error may explain this. V and J are TRBV5-1 and TRBJ1-1; TRBD1 matches 9 bases. CDR1 and CDR2 from the germline V gene are SGHRS and YFSETQ. The CDR3 runs to 14 residues. CDR3: CASSLEGTGSEAFF. DNA for the CDR3: TGCGCCAGCAGCTTGGAAGGGACAGGGAGTGAAGCCTTCTTT.

This clone was seen a single time. This chain uses TRBV18 with TRBJ2-3; no clear D gene. The CDR3 has 15 residues. Trimming took 0 bases from V and 0 from J, leaving 7 bases between them. Germline V lookup: CDR1 KGHSH, CDR2 LQKENI. The CDR3 nucleotides read TGTGCCAGCTCACCACCGGGCAGTAGCACAGATACGCAGTATTTT. It is translated as CASSPPGSSTDTQYF. The complete variable domain, with remaining parts taken from reference TRBV18 and TRBJ2-3, reads NAGVMQNPRHLVRRRGQEARLRCSPMKGHSHVYWYRQLPEEGLKFMVYLQKENIIDESGMPKERFSAEFPKEGPSILRIQQVVRGDSAAYFCASSPPGSSTDTQYFGPGTRLTVL.

This clone was detected once. This chain connects TRBV18 to TRBJ1-1; D is unresolved. This CDR3 comprises 14 residues. Germline-derived CDR1 and CDR2 are KGHSH and LQKENI. The V gene lost 3 bases and the J gene lost 4 bases, with 12 bases spanning the gap. CDR3 nucleotides: TGTGCCAGCTCACCCCGAGGCATAGTCACTGAAGCTTTCTTT. The encoded protein is CASSPRGIVTEAFF.

The sample holds a few counts of this clone. The genes are TRBV5-5 and TRBJ1-4; D may be TRBD1 (5 bases). The CDR3 is made up of 11 amino acids. Germline CDR1 SGHKS, CDR2 YYEKEE (reference sequence). The germline V and J ends were trimmed by 4 bases and 7 bases, with 5 bases remaining between them. The CDR3 DNA reads as TGTGCCAGCAGCCAGGGTGAAAAACTGTTTTTT. It encodes CASSQGEKLFF.

The chain uses TRBV27 and TRBJ2-2; TRBD1 might be the D (5 bases). The germline V and J ends were trimmed by 3 bases and 5 bases, with 16 bases remaining between them. The CDR3 covers 16 residues. From germline, CDR1 is MNHEY and CDR2 SMNVEV (reference sequence). The CDR3 protein is CASSLGWGVRTGELFF. CDR3 nucleotides: TGTGCCAGCAGTTTGGGTTGGGGCGTGAGAACCGGGGAGCTGTTTTTT.

The chain combines TRBV29-1 with TRBJ1-1, with D possibly matching TRBD1 (5 bases). CDR1 SQVTM and CDR2 ANQGSEA come from the germline V gene. The CDR3 extends over 11 amino acids. V lost 7 bases and J 6 bases, leaving 12 bases between the germline ends. Here the CDR3 DNA reads TGCAGCGGCAGGGAGGGCGCTGAAGCTTTCTTT. Translation: CSGREGAEAFF. The complete variable domain, with remaining parts taken from reference TRBV29-1 and TRBJ1-1, reads SAVISQKPSRDICQRGTSLTIQCQVDSQVTMMFWYRQQPGQSLTLIATANQGSEATYESGFVIDKFPISRPNLTFSTLTVSNMSPEDSSIYLCSGREGAEAFFGQGTRLTVV.

The rearrangement uses TRBV5-1 and TRBJ2-5; the match to TRBD2 covers 10 bases. Germline CDR1 SGHRS, CDR2 YFSETQ. The CDR3 contains 16 residues. V lost 0 bases to trimming and J lost 1 base; unmatched junction nucleotides: 3. CDR3 amino acids: CASSLGSSGGQETQYF. The CDR3 nucleotides read TGCGCCAGCAGCTTGGGGTCTAGCGGGGGCCAAGAGACCCAGTACTTC.

The rearrangement links TRBV4-1 to TRBJ2-1; unclear D gene. The germline CDR1 and CDR2 sequences are MGHRA and YSYEKL. Trimming left V 4 bases short and J 3 bases short, with 10 bases between. The CDR3 consists of 14 residues. CDR3 sequence reads: CASSRVENYNEQFF. As DNA, the CDR3 is TGCGCCAGCAGCCGAGTAGAAAACTACAATGAGCAGTTCTTC.

The chain employs TRBV7-9 and TRBJ2-5; no clear D gene. The CDR3 sequence is 18 residues long. Per the germline V gene, CDR1 is SEHNR and CDR2 is FQNEAQ (reference sequence). Trimming removed 2 bases at V and 0 bases at J, with 19 bases between. The CDR3 bases are TGTGCCAGCAGCTTAAGACCCGTCAGCAAGACTTACCAAGAGACCCAGTACTTC. This codes for CASSLRPVSKTYQETQYF.

This clone showed up just once. This rearrangement joins TRBV27 to TRBJ2-6; the match to TRBD1 covers 7 bases. The V gene's germline CDR1 is MNHEY and CDR2 SMNVEV (reference sequence). The CDR3 length is 17 residues. V lost 4 bases to trimming and J lost 1 base; unmatched junction nucleotides: 7. In DNA form, the CDR3 reads TGTGCCAGCAGTTCCCCGGGACAGAAATCTGGGGCCAACGTCCTGACTTTC. Translating it yields CASSSPGQKSGANVLTF.

This clone was detected once. The rearrangement links TRBV7-2 to TRBJ2-7, with 9 bases matching TRBD2. The CDR3 covers 16 residues. The junction had 6 bases not matched to a gene; V was cut back by 1 base and J by 2 bases. In germline, CDR1 is SGHTA, CDR2 FQGNSA. The CDR3 DNA sequence: TGTGCCAGCAGCTTAGGGGTAGCGGGGGAAACCTACGAGCAGTACTTC. Translated: CASSLGVAGETYEQYF.

The chain couples TRBV6-5 to TRBJ1-2; 9 bases line up with TRBD1. The CDR3 has 15 amino acids. V was pared by 7 bases and J by 1 base, with 7 bases of the junction left unmatched. CDR1 and CDR2 (germline): MNHEY, SVGAGI. The CDR3 sequence is CASNTDRGDNYGYTF. DNA of the CDR3: TGTGCCAGCAACACAGACAGGGGGGATAACTATGGCTACACCTTC.

V gene TRBV9 combines with J gene TRBJ1-4, with TRBD1 as a possible D gene (5 bases). The CDR3 covers 17 residues. The V end was cut by 4 bases, the J end by 0 bases, with 16 bases between. Germline values: CDR1 SGDLS, CDR2 YYNGEE. The CDR3 nucleotides read TGTGCCAGCAGCATCCTGACGACAGACGCAACTAATGAAAAACTGTTTTTT. This codes for CASSILTTDATNEKLFF.

The V call is TRBV6-6, the J call TRBJ1-1; TRBD1 is a possible D gene (5 bases). The CDR3 is made up of 15 amino acids. V lost 8 bases, J lost 7 bases, and 23 bases lay in between. The germline gives CDR1 MNHNY, CDR2 SVGAGI (reference sequence). The CDR3 region is CASGNSQGGFGEAFF. In DNA form, the CDR3 reads TGTGCCAGCGGGAATTCGCAGGGAGGGTTCGGTGAAGCTTTCTTT.

The V call is TRBV19, the J call TRBJ2-3, with D tentatively TRBD2 (5 bases). In germline, CDR1 is LNHDA, CDR2 SQIVND (reference sequence). V was clipped by 6 bases and J by 2 bases, with 6 bases between them. The CDR3 consists of 12 residues. CDR3 DNA: TGTGCCAGTAGCGGGGACACAGATACGCAGTATTTT. It yields the protein CASSGDTDTQYF.

V is TRBV19 and J is TRBJ1-1; 7 bases are a match to TRBD1. V was clipped by 7 bases and J by 4 bases; unmatched bases: 15. The germline CDR1 and CDR2 sequences are LNHDA and SQIVND (reference sequence). The CDR3 runs to 16 residues. The CDR3 sequence is CASTLLTGFGGTEAFF. CDR3 nucleotides: TGTGCCAGTACCCTACTGACAGGGTTCGGAGGCACTGAAGCTTTCTTT.

This chain joins TRBV11-3 and TRBJ2-5; D is possibly TRBD2 (5 bases). This CDR3 comprises 15 residues. CDR1 SGHNT and CDR2 YENEEA come from the germline V gene. Trimming cost V 1 base and J 4 bases, with 13 bases left between them. The CDR3 spells CASSLVNREGETQYF. DNA of the CDR3: TGTGCCAGCAGCTTAGTCAATCGGGAAGGAGAGACCCAGTACTTC. The complete variable domain, with remaining parts taken from reference TRBV11-3 and TRBJ2-5, reads EAGVVQSPRYKIIEKKQPVAFWCNPISGHNTLYWYLQNLGQGPELLIRYENEEAVDDSQLPKDRFSAERLKGVDSTLKIQPAELGDSAVYLCASSLVNREGETQYFGPGTRLLVL.

The chain joins TRBV7-2 to TRBJ2-1; the D is unclear. CDR1 and CDR2 (germline): SGHTA, FQGNSA. The CDR3 is made up of 13 amino acids. V shed 2 bases and J shed 9 bases, with 11 bases lying between them. The CDR3 sequence: CASSLIRWSEQFF. The DNA for the CDR3 is TGTGCCAGCAGCTTAATACGGTGGTCTGAGCAGTTCTTC. Full variable domain (remainder filled in from reference TRBV7-2 and TRBJ2-1): GAGVSQSPSNKVTEKGKDVELRCDPISGHTALYWYRQSLGQGLEFLIYFQGNSAPDKSGLPSDRFSAERTGGSVSTLTIQRTQQEDSAVYLCASSLIRWSEQFFGPGTRLTVL.